One and the same sample provided the 30 T cell receptor beta chains below, sequenced in a study of blood T cell repertoires in COVID-19. Clones were read by immunoSEQ multiplex PCR, and TCRdb kept only the in-frame ones, dropping some. In the table there are 250,000 to 400,000 clones, roughly 88% of which are singletons. The specimen sequenced was peripheral blood. The source is a woman younger than 45 with COVID-19, enrolled during active disease.

A note on this clone: A much larger clonotype is one base distant, so this may be a read error. The J gene is TRBJ2-1, the V gene TRBV27; perhaps TRBD1 as D (5 bases). Trimming took off 0 bases at V and 8 bases at J, with 5 bases between the two ends. This CDR3 has 12 residues. The V gene's germline CDR1 is MNHEY and CDR2 SMNVEV (reference sequence). The CDR3 coding sequence is TGTGCCAGCAGTTTATCAGGGGATGAGCAGTTCTTC. Translation: CASSLSGDEQFF.

V usage is TRBV27 and J usage is TRBJ2-2; 9 nucleotides line up with TRBD1. This CDR3 region has 18 residues. Germline V gene sequence: CDR1 MNHEY, CDR2 SMNVEV (reference sequence). The J segment lost 2 bases and the V segment lost 5 bases, leaving 12 bases of the junction unmatched. The CDR3 reads CASSHRDRVRGNTGELFF. CDR3 sequence (DNA): TGTGCCAGCAGTCACCGGGACAGGGTCAGGGGAAACACCGGGGAGCTGTTTTTT.

This clone was counted once. V and J are TRBV5-4 and TRBJ2-2; D remains ambiguous. CDR1 is SGHNT, CDR2 YYREEE, per germline (reference sequence). This CDR3 spans 14 amino acids. Trimming pared 0 bases from V and 6 bases from J, leaving 9 bases between. CDR3: CASSLALSAGELFF. CDR3 DNA: TGTGCCAGCAGCTTGGCTTTGAGCGCCGGGGAGCTGTTTTTT.

The genes are TRBV6-5 and TRBJ1-6; 9 bases align to TRBD1. CDR1 is MNHEY, CDR2 SVGAGI, per germline. The junction had 3 bases not matched to a gene; V was cut back by 6 bases and J by 6 bases. The CDR3 sequence is 14 residues long. Here the CDR3 DNA reads TGTGCCAGCAGAGTGGGACAGGGTAATTCACCCCTCCACTTT. Amino acid sequence: CASRVGQGNSPLHF.

CDR3 protein: CASSVADYYNEQFF. CDR3 DNA: TGTGCCAGCAGCGTAGCCGACTACTACAATGAGCAGTTCTTC. The rearrangement joins TRBV9 to TRBJ2-1; D possibly corresponds to TRBD2 (5 bases). The germline CDR1 and CDR2 sequences are SGDLS and YYNGEE. V shed 0 bases and J shed 3 bases, with 7 bases lying between them. The CDR3 covers 14 residues.

This clone appeared once. The chain couples TRBV6-5 to TRBJ2-1, with 10 nucleotides matching TRBD1. The CDR3 is made up of 14 amino acids. V lost 7 bases, J lost 7 bases, and 7 bases stayed unmatched. Looked up from germline, CDR1 is MNHEY and CDR2 is SVGAGI. The CDR3 is CASTPGQGWNEQFF. In DNA, the CDR3 is TGTGCCAGCACCCCGGGACAGGGGTGGAATGAGCAGTTCTTC.

This chain connects TRBV9 to TRBJ2-2; 7 nucleotides line up with TRBD2. In germline, CDR1 is SGDLS, CDR2 YYNGEE. This CDR3 has 16 residues. V dropped 0 bases and J dropped 4; count of bases not matched to a gene: 6. CDR3 in amino acids: CASSVDPSGGTGELFF. As DNA, the CDR3 is TGTGCCAGCAGCGTAGATCCGTCGGGGGGCACCGGGGAGCTGTTTTTT.

CDR3 nucleotide sequence: TGTGCCAGCAGTTTATTGGTAGCGGGAGTAGGAGATACGCAGTATTTT. It codes for CASSLLVAGVGDTQYF. The V call is TRBV28, the J call TRBJ2-3, with 9 bases aligning to TRBD2. V lost 1 base and J lost 5; bases outside the gene matches: 7. Per the germline V gene, CDR1 is MDHEN and CDR2 is SYDVKM. The CDR3 consists of 16 residues.

About this clone itself: This may arise from a read error, as a much more abundant clone is one base away. J is TRBJ2-7 and V is TRBV2; D uncertain. With 3 bases removed from V and 4 bases from J, the gap between germline ends came to 4 bases. The germline V gene has CDR1 SNHLY and CDR2 FYNNEI. The length of the CDR3 is 11 residues. This CDR3 is CASSDRYEQYF. CDR3 coding DNA: TGTGCCAGCAGTGACCGGTACGAGCAGTACTTC.

The chain joins TRBV7-2 to TRBJ1-5, with D tentatively TRBD1 (6 bases). V shed 1 base and J shed 7 bases, with 17 bases lying between them. The CDR3 length is 16 residues. From germline, CDR1 is SGHTA and CDR2 FQGNSA. The CDR3 sequence is CASSLDPYRAGQPQHF. CDR3 nucleotide sequence: TGTGCCAGCAGCTTAGACCCATACAGGGCTGGGCAGCCCCAGCATTTT.

The V and J genes are TRBV5-6 and TRBJ2-1, with TRBD1 matching 11 bases. V was pared by 4 bases and J by 7 bases, with 7 bases of the junction left unmatched. The V gene's germline CDR1 is SGHDT and CDR2 YYEEEE. The CDR3 totals 15 residues. CDR3 nucleotide sequence: TGTGCCAGCAGCCTCGGGACAGGGGGATGGAATGAGCAGTTCTTC. The encoded protein is CASSLGTGGWNEQFF.

The genes are TRBV6-5 and TRBJ2-7, with 11 bases fitting TRBD1. CDR3 length: 16 residues. CDR1 and CDR2 (germline): MNHEY, SVGAGI. Trimming at V came to 3 bases and at J to 4 bases, leaving 8 bases not matched to a gene. CDR3 region: CASSYVLGTGGYEQYF. CDR3 bases: TGTGCCAGCAGTTATGTTCTGGGGACAGGGGGGTACGAGCAGTACTTC.

This clone was detected only a few times. The V gene is TRBV5-1, the J gene TRBJ2-5; TRBD1 matches 11 bases. The CDR3 length is 16 residues. J gave up 4 bases and V 6 bases, and 11 bases lay outside the gene matches. In germline, CDR1 is SGHRS, CDR2 YFSETQ. CDR3 nucleotide sequence: TGCGCCAGCATTAGGGGTGGACAGGGGGCTCTAGAGACCCAGTACTTC. The encoded protein is CASIRGGQGALETQYF.

The J gene is TRBJ1-2, the V gene TRBV5-4; TRBD1 is a possible D gene (5 bases). Germline V gene data show CDR1 as SGHNT and CDR2 as YYREEE (reference sequence). The CDR3 is made up of 18 amino acids. With 5 bases removed from V and 4 bases from J, the gap between germline ends came to 27 bases. The CDR3 DNA follows: TGTGCCAGCAGGACACTGGAGGGGACGGTCTCCGCCTTCTATGGCTACACCTTC. Translated: CASRTLEGTVSAFYGYTF.

The V gene is TRBV6-5, the J gene TRBJ2-7; the match to TRBD2 covers 12 bases. The V segment lost 7 bases and the J segment 6 bases; nucleotides outside the gene matches: 10. Germline V gene data show CDR1 as MNHEY and CDR2 as SVGAGI. The CDR3 is 15 residues long. The CDR3 here is CASMKRLAGEVEQYF. The CDR3 DNA reads as TGTGCCAGCATGAAGAGACTAGCGGGAGAGGTCGAGCAGTACTTC.

The DNA of the CDR3 is TGTGCCAGCAGTTTATCGCCGCAGGGATATGGCTACACCTTC. Translating it yields CASSLSPQGYGYTF. The V gene is TRBV27, the J gene TRBJ1-2, with D possibly TRBD1 on 5 matching bases. Germline-derived CDR1 and CDR2 are MNHEY and SMNVEV (reference sequence). This CDR3 region has 14 residues. V lost 0 bases and J 5 bases, leaving 10 bases between the germline ends.

This clone was observed once. V usage is TRBV27 and J usage is TRBJ1-1; 11 bases line up with TRBD1. The V gene end was trimmed by 5 bases and the J gene end by 4 bases; junction bases not matched to a gene: 6. Germline-derived CDR1 and CDR2 are MNHEY and SMNVEV (reference sequence). The CDR3 loop spans 15 amino acids. CDR3 DNA: TGTGCCAGCAGTGTCCGGGACAGGGGGTCCACTGAAGCTTTCTTT. Amino acids: CASSVRDRGSTEAFF.

This sequence joins TRBV19 and TRBJ1-4; tentative D call: TRBD1 (5 bases). CDR3 length: 15 amino acids. V dropped 2 bases and J dropped 7 bases, with 14 bases sitting between them. Germline V gene lookup returns CDR1 LNHDA and CDR2 SQIVND (reference sequence). CDR3 sequence: CASSITGDLGEKLFF. CDR3 in DNA: TGTGCCAGTAGTATAACGGGGGATCTTGGTGAAAAACTGTTTTTT.

This chain uses TRBV7-2 with TRBJ2-3, with a tentative D call TRBD1 (6 bases). V lost 5 bases and J 2 bases, leaving 11 bases between the germline ends. The length of the CDR3 is 14 residues. Germline CDR1 reads SGHTA; CDR2 reads FQGNSA. DNA of the CDR3: TGTGCCAGCAGCCCCGACAGGAACACAGATACGCAGTATTTT. It encodes CASSPDRNTDTQYF.

The genes are TRBV7-9 and TRBJ2-7; TRBD2 aligns across 9 bases. CDR1 and CDR2 from the germline V gene are SEHNR and FQNEAQ (reference sequence). Trimming cost V 0 bases and J 3 bases; bases outside gene matches: 0. CDR3 size: 14 residues. CDR3 region: CASSLASGSYEQYF. Written as DNA, the CDR3 is TGTGCCAGCAGCTTAGCTAGCGGGAGCTACGAGCAGTACTTC.

The V gene is TRBV4-1, the J gene TRBJ2-7; perhaps TRBD2 as D (6 bases). The length of the CDR3 is 16 residues. In germline, CDR1 is MGHRA, CDR2 YSYEKL. V was cut by 1 base and J by 0 bases, with 13 bases left in between. The CDR3 protein is CASSQVGLSSSYEQYF. Here the CDR3 DNA reads TGCGCCAGCAGCCAAGTCGGACTATCAAGCTCCTACGAGCAGTACTTC.

The chain has TRBV7-2 and TRBJ1-1; possibly TRBD1 for D (5 bases). The V end lost 5 bases, the J end lost 5 bases, and 12 bases lay between the germline ends. The CDR3 spans 13 residues. Germline CDR1 and CDR2: SGHTA and FQGNSA. CDR3 in amino acids: CASSPTATTEAFF. For the CDR3, the DNA is TGTGCCAGCAGCCCGACAGCTACTACTGAAGCTTTCTTT. Supplemented by reference TRBV7-2 and TRBJ1-1, the full variable domain reads GAGVSQSPSNKVTEKGKDVELRCDPISGHTALYWYRQSLGQGLEFLIYFQGNSAPDKSGLPSDRFSAERTGGSVSTLTIQRTQQEDSAVYLCASSPTATTEAFFGQGTRLTVV.

The CDR3: CASSPAGTSVYEQYF. The CDR3 nucleotides read TGTGCCAGCAGTCCCGCCGGGACTAGCGTCTACGAGCAGTACTTC. V gene TRBV27 combines with J gene TRBJ2-7, with TRBD2 identical over 10 bases. The germline gives CDR1 MNHEY, CDR2 SMNVEV (reference sequence). The CDR3 has 15 amino acids. V lost 5 bases, J lost 3 bases, and 7 bases stayed unmatched.

The chain recombines TRBV19 with TRBJ1-2, with 9 bases identical to TRBD1. The germline V gene has CDR1 LNHDA and CDR2 SQIVND (reference sequence). The CDR3 has 16 amino acids. V dropped 0 bases and J dropped 8; count of bases not matched to a gene: 10. The CDR3 sequence: CASSIDRGQGVGGYTF. The CDR3 bases are TGTGCCAGTAGTATAGATCGGGGACAGGGTGTCGGCGGCTACACCTTC.

A word on this clone: Sequence at one end of the junction differs from germline and may be a read error. CDR3 in DNA: TGTGCCACCAGTTCCACTACGATAGTTAGGTCTGGAAACACCATATATTTT. It encodes CATSSTTIVRSGNTIYF. V usage is TRBV28 and J usage is TRBJ1-3; no clear D gene. Germline values: CDR1 MDHEN, CDR2 SYDVKM. This CDR3 comprises 17 residues.

The V call is TRBV10-1, the J call TRBJ2-3; 8 bases align to TRBD2. J lost 4 bases, V lost 3 bases, and 6 bases had no gene match. Germline values: CDR1 WNHNN, CDR2 SYGVQD (reference sequence). CDR3 length: 15 residues. The CDR3 sequence: CASSDAGLVADTQYF. The CDR3 coding sequence is TGCGCCAGCAGTGATGCGGGACTAGTCGCAGATACGCAGTATTTT.

The V call is TRBV5-6, the J call TRBJ1-6; D perhaps matches TRBD1 (5 bases). Germline V gene data show CDR1 as SGHDT and CDR2 as YYEEEE. Trimming took off 2 bases at V and 10 bases at J, with 10 bases between the two ends. This CDR3 has 13 amino acids. The CDR3 DNA sequence: TGTGCCAGCAGCTTATCAGGGCCATCACCCCTCCACTTT. Its protein is CASSLSGPSPLHF.

The chain carries TRBV5-1 and TRBJ1-1; TRBD1 agrees at 12 bases. Germline CDR1 and CDR2: SGHRS and YFSETQ. The CDR3 length is 16 residues. V shed 4 bases, J shed 3 bases, and the junction held 7 bases outside the gene matches. The CDR3: CASSIGDRGLDTEAFF. The DNA of the CDR3 is TGCGCCAGCAGCATTGGGGACAGGGGGCTGGACACTGAAGCTTTCTTT. The whole variable domain, filled in from reference TRBV5-1 and TRBJ1-1, reads KAGVTQTPRYLIKTRGQQVTLSCSPISGHRSVSWYQQTPGQGLQFLFEYFSETQRNKGNFPGRFSGRQFSNSRSEMNVSTLELGDSALYLCASSIGDRGLDTEAFFGQGTRLTVV.

V and J are TRBV2 and TRBJ2-2; TRBD1 matches at 9 bases. The trim removed 5 bases at V and 3 bases at J, leaving 4 bases unmatched. Germline-derived CDR1 and CDR2 are SNHLY and FYNNEI. The CDR3 is made up of 15 amino acids. The CDR3 DNA sequence: TGTGCCAGCAGTTGGGACAGGGCCGACACCGGGGAGCTGTTTTTT. It specifies CASSWDRADTGELFF.

This sequence joins TRBV9 and TRBJ1-1; TRBD1 matches at 7 bases. The CDR3 is 16 residues long. J gave up 4 bases and V 2 bases, and 11 bases lay outside the gene matches. CDR1 SGDLS and CDR2 YYNGEE come from the germline V gene. As DNA, the CDR3 is TGTGCCAGCAGCGTCGGGACAGACCTATGGGGCACTGAAGCTTTCTTT. Its translation is CASSVGTDLWGTEAFF.